This TCR beta chain was found in a study of identical twins. Study results and limitations: Memory repertoires showed no such pattern, whereas abundant cord blood beta clonotypes carried fewer insertions. Zero-insertion analyses were open to partial confounding by invariant MAIT and iNKT cells. Rather than following the same donors, the conclusions depended on cross-sectional statistical analysis.

V was clipped by 0 bases and J by 10 bases; unmatched bases: 4. The CDR3 is 15 amino acids. A remark on this clonotype: The antigen is unknown.

TCRdb ran MiXCR on the 5' RACE reads and lists one entry per CDR3 protein. The data hold 450,000 or so distinct CDR3 sequences, with over 12% observed a single time. These data were also reused for a study on yellow fever vaccine responses in identical twins.

The sequence was obtained from a woman between 18 and 29 years old in good health. The sample comprised CD4+ T cells sorted from blood. The chain joins TRBV12-3 or TRBV12-4 to TRBJ1-6; 9 bases align to TRBD1. The CDR3 DNA follows: TGTGCCAGCAGTTTAGCGGGACAGGGTAGCTCACCCCTCCACTTT. It specifies CASSLAGQGSSPLHF.